The T cell receptor beta chain described here comes from a study of a mutant IDH1 vaccine in newly diagnosed glioma. Study as a whole: Either 4-6 weeks after radiotherapy alone or alongside temozolomide, vaccination was begun. Radiotherapy, temozolomide, or both had been given previously, and both were given to most. Study outcomes and limitations: Altogether, about 93% of patients exhibited vaccine-induced immune responses. Top peripheral T cell clonotype shifts appeared unrelated to pseudoprogression.

Indicated time point: week 23, last vaccination. Topical imiquimod was applied with each vaccine dose, which held 300 ug of mutant IDH1 20-mer peptide. Note on this clone: Its target is unknown.

Germline V gene lookup returns CDR1 LGHNT and CDR2 FRNRAP. CDR3 size: 15 residues. V was pared by 4 bases and J by 3 bases, with 5 bases of the junction left unmatched. Some clones are missing from TCRdb's copy, which holds only in-frame ones; the method was immunoSEQ multiplex PCR. The sample shows roughly 60,000 clones, about 88% of them seen only once. The origin of this receptor is a man aged 25-45 years with glioma. The sample here was PBMCs, taken from a glioma patient whose treatment included an IDH1 peptide vaccine. The J gene is TRBJ2-2, the V gene TRBV12-5, with 7 bases aligning to TRBD1. The CDR3 region is CASGYGTVYTGELFF. The CDR3 bases are TGTGCTAGTGGTTATGGGACAGTATACACCGGGGAGCTGTTTTTT.